The rows below give T cell receptor beta chains drawn from one sample of a study of CD8+ T cells in alopecia areata. The data were produced by immunoSEQ multiplex PCR, yet TCRdb's version contains in-frame clones alone and is incomplete. The repertoire consists of approximately 120,000 clones, with around 45% occurring once and the leading ten covering roughly a tenth. The sample consisted of NKG2D-low CD8+ T cells sorted from blood. The receptor set was obtained from a human donor with alopecia areata. Both conserved end residues are part of each CDR3. D genes are given only for firm matches. Only some rows state a clone size, as once, few, many or a class for expanded clones.

j_gene: TRBJ1-1
abundance: -
d_gene: -
len: 14
v_gene: TRBV30
CDR3nt: TGTGCCTGGAGTGTACTAGGACAGAACACTGAAGCTTTCTTT
CDR3aa: CAWSVLGQNTEAFF

j_gene: TRBJ1-1
abundance: -
d_gene: -
len: 11
v_gene: TRBV29-1
CDR3nt: TGCAGCGTTGGCTACGGGGATGAAGCTTTCTTT
CDR3aa: CSVGYGDEAFF

j_gene: TRBJ2-2
abundance: -
d_gene: -
len: 12
v_gene: TRBV29-1
CDR3nt: TGCAGCGCCTTCTTAAGCACCGGGGAGCTGTTTTTT
CDR3aa: CSAFLSTGELFF

j_gene: TRBJ2-7
abundance: -
d_gene: TRBD1
len: 14
v_gene: TRBV29-1
CDR3nt: TGCAGCGTTGTCGGGACAGATGAAAACTACGAGCAGTACTTC
CDR3aa: CSVVGTDENYEQYF

j_gene: TRBJ1-1
abundance: -
d_gene: -
len: 16
v_gene: TRBV4-1
CDR3nt: TGCGCCAGCAGCCCAAACCGAGAATGGGGACGCACTGAAGCTTTCTTT
CDR3aa: CASSPNREWGRTEAFF

j_gene: TRBJ1-2
abundance: few
d_gene: -
len: 16
v_gene: TRBV2
CDR3nt: TGTGCCAGCAGTGAAGCGCTGGCTAGGGCGGATTCGATTGGCACCTTC
CDR3aa: CASSEALARADSIGTF

j_gene: TRBJ2-3
abundance: -
d_gene: -
len: 16
v_gene: TRBV4-1
CDR3nt: TGCGCCAGCAGCCAAGAGGCTTTCAGCGGCACAGATACGCAGTATTTT
CDR3aa: CASSQEAFSGTDTQYF

j_gene: TRBJ2-5
abundance: -
d_gene: -
len: 14
v_gene: TRBV5-6
CDR3nt: TGTGCCAGCAGCGCCGGTACAGAACAAGAGACCCAGTACTTC
CDR3aa: CASSAGTEQETQYF

j_gene: TRBJ2-1
abundance: -
d_gene: -
len: 15
v_gene: TRBV2
CDR3nt: TGTGCCAGCAGTCAGGGCGCAGGGACCTACAATGAGCAGTTCTTC
CDR3aa: CASSQGAGTYNEQFF

j_gene: TRBJ2-5
abundance: -
d_gene: -
len: 11
v_gene: TRBV27
CDR3nt: TGTGCCAGCAGTTTCGAAGGGACCCAGTACTTC
CDR3aa: CASSFEGTQYF

j_gene: TRBJ2-1
abundance: few
d_gene: -
len: 13
v_gene: TRBV29-1
CDR3nt: TGCAGCGTTGTTGAGGGGGAACGTCCCTGGCAGTTCTTC
CDR3aa: CSVVEGERPWQFF

j_gene: TRBJ2-1
abundance: -
d_gene: -
len: 15
v_gene: TRBV29-1
CDR3nt: TGCAGCGGGTACGAATCCGGTCCGATGGGCAATGAGCAGTTCTTC
CDR3aa: CSGYESGPMGNEQFF

j_gene: TRBJ1-1
abundance: few
d_gene: -
len: 12
v_gene: TRBV29-1
CDR3nt: TGCAGCGTTGCACAGGGATCCACTGAAGCTTTCTTT
CDR3aa: CSVAQGSTEAFF

j_gene: TRBJ1-1
abundance: few
d_gene: -
len: 12
v_gene: TRBV29-1
CDR3nt: TGCGTACACAGGGATCTGAACACTGAAGCTTTCTTT
CDR3aa: CVHRDLNTEAFF

j_gene: TRBJ2-6
abundance: few
d_gene: -
len: 15
v_gene: TRBV2
CDR3nt: TGTGCCAGCAGTGATTGGGAAGCCGGGGCCAACGTCCTGACTTTC
CDR3aa: CASSDWEAGANVLTF

j_gene: TRBJ2-5
abundance: few
d_gene: TRBD2
len: 17
v_gene: TRBV4-1
CDR3nt: TGCGCCAGCAGCCAAGGGGGCGGTAGCGGGAGTGTAGAGACCCAGTACTTC
CDR3aa: CASSQGGGSGSVETQYF

j_gene: TRBJ2-1
abundance: once
d_gene: -
len: 17
v_gene: TRBV7-8
CDR3nt: TGTGCCAGCAGCTTGACCCCCTCTGGCGCCACCTACAATGAGCAGTTCTTC
CDR3aa: CASSLTPSGATYNEQFF

j_gene: TRBJ2-5
abundance: few
d_gene: TRBD1
len: 14
v_gene: TRBV29-1
CDR3nt: TGCAGCGTTTGGGCGGGACAGGTTTTCTTTGAGCAGTACTTC
CDR3aa: CSVWAGQVFFEQYF

j_gene: TRBJ2-7
abundance: few
d_gene: -
len: 12
v_gene: TRBV29-1
CDR3nt: TGCAGCGTTGGTTTGTCAGTAGGGGAGCAGTACTTC
CDR3aa: CSVGLSVGEQYF

j_gene: TRBJ2-7
abundance: -
d_gene: TRBD2
len: 13
v_gene: TRBV5-1
CDR3nt: TGCGCCAGCAGCTTGGTAGCGGGATACGAGCAGTACTTC
CDR3aa: CASSLVAGYEQYF

j_gene: TRBJ2-7
abundance: -
d_gene: -
len: 12
v_gene: TRBV29-1
CDR3nt: TGCAGCGTTATGGGTTACTCGGGGGAGCAGTACTTC
CDR3aa: CSVMGYSGEQYF

j_gene: TRBJ2-3
abundance: -
d_gene: TRBD2
len: 16
v_gene: TRBV11-2
CDR3nt: TGTGCCAGCAGCTTTCGGACTAGCGGGAGCACAGATACGCAGTATTTT
CDR3aa: CASSFRTSGSTDTQYF

j_gene: TRBJ1-2
abundance: -
d_gene: TRBD1
len: 16
v_gene: TRBV11-2
CDR3nt: TGTGCCAGCAGCTTTCCTCAGGGGGCGACGGACTATGGCTACACCTTC
CDR3aa: CASSFPQGATDYGYTF

j_gene: TRBJ2-7
abundance: -
d_gene: -
len: 13
v_gene: TRBV28
CDR3nt: TGTGCCAGTAGACTCGGCAGCCTCTACGAGCAGTACTTC
CDR3aa: CASRLGSLYEQYF

j_gene: TRBJ1-2
abundance: -
d_gene: -
len: 16
v_gene: TRBV29-1
CDR3nt: TGCAGCGTTGTTATTGTCGGTCAGGGCGATAACTATGGCTACACCTTC
CDR3aa: CSVVIVGQGDNYGYTF

j_gene: TRBJ2-5
abundance: -
d_gene: -
len: 12
v_gene: TRBV30
CDR3nt: TGTGCCTGGAGTGTATCAGGGGAGACCCAGTACTTC
CDR3aa: CAWSVSGETQYF

j_gene: TRBJ2-7
abundance: few
d_gene: -
len: 16
v_gene: TRBV27
CDR3nt: TGTGCCAGCAGTTATTCCGGGGAAACAGGGTACTACGAGCAGTACTTC
CDR3aa: CASSYSGETGYYEQYF

j_gene: TRBJ2-7
abundance: -
d_gene: -
len: 13
v_gene: TRBV30
CDR3nt: TGTGCCTGGAGTACTGCGGGCGGCTACGAGCAGTACTTC
CDR3aa: CAWSTAGGYEQYF

j_gene: TRBJ2-3
abundance: -
d_gene: -
len: 15
v_gene: TRBV5-6
CDR3nt: TGTGCCAGCAGCTTGGTGGGAGGCGGCACAGATACGCAGTATTTT
CDR3aa: CASSLVGGGTDTQYF

j_gene: TRBJ1-2
abundance: -
d_gene: -
len: 11
v_gene: TRBV20-1
CDR3nt: TGCAGTGCTCCAGGGCCTAGCGGCTACACCTTC
CDR3aa: CSAPGPSGYTF

j_gene: TRBJ2-7
abundance: -
d_gene: TRBD2
len: 15
v_gene: TRBV7-2
CDR3nt: TGTGCCAGCAGCGACCCCGCTAGCGGAAACTACGAGCAGTACTTC
CDR3aa: CASSDPASGNYEQYF

j_gene: TRBJ2-7
abundance: few
d_gene: -
len: 15
v_gene: TRBV6-5
CDR3nt: TGTGCCAGCAGTACGTCCGGGACACCCTACTACGAGCAGTACTTC
CDR3aa: CASSTSGTPYYEQYF

j_gene: TRBJ2-5
abundance: -
d_gene: -
len: 16
v_gene: TRBV29-1
CDR3nt: TGCAGCTCCCGGGGAGTCGCGGGCAGGAGGGGCGAGACCCAGTACTTC
CDR3aa: CSSRGVAGRRGETQYF

j_gene: TRBJ2-7
abundance: few
d_gene: -
len: 15
v_gene: TRBV19
CDR3nt: TGTGCCAGTAGTTTGGACACCTCAAATTTCTACGAGCAGTACTTC
CDR3aa: CASSLDTSNFYEQYF

j_gene: TRBJ2-7
abundance: -
d_gene: -
len: 11
v_gene: TRBV25-1
CDR3nt: TGTGCCAGCAGTGAAGGGTACGAGCAGTACTTC
CDR3aa: CASSEGYEQYF

j_gene: TRBJ2-1
abundance: -
d_gene: -
len: 12
v_gene: TRBV25-1
CDR3nt: TGTGCCAGCAGTGAGAGAGGGGATGAGCAGTTCTTC
CDR3aa: CASSERGDEQFF

j_gene: TRBJ2-7
abundance: -
d_gene: -
len: 12
v_gene: TRBV27
CDR3nt: TGTGCCAGCAGTTTAAGGGGCCACGAGCAGTACTTC
CDR3aa: CASSLRGHEQYF

j_gene: TRBJ2-2
abundance: -
d_gene: TRBD1
len: 15
v_gene: TRBV14
CDR3nt: TGTGCCAGCAGCCCAGGGACAGGATTGGACGGGGAGCTGTTTTTT
CDR3aa: CASSPGTGLDGELFF

j_gene: TRBJ2-1
abundance: many
d_gene: TRBD2
len: 15
v_gene: TRBV4-1
CDR3nt: TGCGCCAGCAGCCAAGAGCGGGAGCCCTACAATGAGCAGTTCTTC
CDR3aa: CASSQEREPYNEQFF

j_gene: TRBJ2-7
abundance: few
d_gene: -
len: 12
v_gene: TRBV29-1
CDR3nt: TGCAGCGTTGAAGAAGAATTCTACGAGCAGTACTTC
CDR3aa: CSVEEEFYEQYF

j_gene: TRBJ2-7
abundance: -
d_gene: -
len: 14
v_gene: TRBV5-1
CDR3nt: TGCGCCAGCAGCCCGTTCGGGACGGGCTACGAGCAGTACTTC
CDR3aa: CASSPFGTGYEQYF

j_gene: TRBJ1-2
abundance: -
d_gene: -
len: 12
v_gene: TRBV29-1
CDR3nt: TGCAGCGTTAGTGCCCAGGGCCATGGCTACACCTTC
CDR3aa: CSVSAQGHGYTF

j_gene: TRBJ2-7
abundance: few
d_gene: TRBD1
len: 13
v_gene: TRBV28
CDR3nt: TGTGCCAGCAGTCCCAGGGGGATCTACGAGCAGTACTTC
CDR3aa: CASSPRGIYEQYF

j_gene: TRBJ2-2
abundance: few
d_gene: TRBD2
len: 15
v_gene: TRBV14
CDR3nt: TGTGCCAGCAGCCCCCTAGCGGGACACACCGGGGAGCTGTTTTTT
CDR3aa: CASSPLAGHTGELFF

j_gene: TRBJ2-3
abundance: -
d_gene: -
len: 13
v_gene: TRBV2
CDR3nt: TGTGCCGGGACGACTTCACGCACAGATACGCAGTATTTT
CDR3aa: CAGTTSRTDTQYF

j_gene: TRBJ2-5
abundance: medium-sized
d_gene: -
len: 14
v_gene: TRBV28
CDR3nt: TGTGCCAGCACCCCTTTCAGTCCCGGGGAGACCCAGTACTTC
CDR3aa: CASTPFSPGETQYF

j_gene: TRBJ2-3
abundance: -
d_gene: -
len: 13
v_gene: TRBV29-1
CDR3nt: TGCAGCGTTGAGGGGCTAGCTGCAGATACGCAGTATTTT
CDR3aa: CSVEGLAADTQYF

j_gene: TRBJ2-7
abundance: -
d_gene: -
len: 11
v_gene: TRBV29-1
CDR3nt: TGCAGCGTTGCGGATAGCTACGAGCAGTACTTC
CDR3aa: CSVADSYEQYF

j_gene: TRBJ2-7
abundance: -
d_gene: -
len: 12
v_gene: TRBV29-1
CDR3nt: TGCAGCGTGGAGGACAGCTCCTACGAGCAGTACTTC
CDR3aa: CSVEDSSYEQYF

j_gene: TRBJ2-7
abundance: -
d_gene: -
len: 11
v_gene: TRBV6-6
CDR3nt: TGTGCCAGCAGTTCGGCCTACGAGCAGTACTTC
CDR3aa: CASSSAYEQYF

j_gene: TRBJ2-5
abundance: few
d_gene: TRBD1
len: 16
v_gene: TRBV7-9
CDR3nt: TGTGCCAGCAGCGCCGGACAGGGGGTCAGACAAGAGACCCAGTACTTC
CDR3aa: CASSAGQGVRQETQYF

j_gene: TRBJ2-7
abundance: -
d_gene: TRBD1
len: 16
v_gene: TRBV27
CDR3nt: TGTGCCAGCAGTTTAGGCTCAGGGGGCCAGGGGGGCGAGCAGTACTTC
CDR3aa: CASSLGSGGQGGEQYF

j_gene: TRBJ2-7
abundance: many
d_gene: -
len: 13
v_gene: TRBV4-1
CDR3nt: TGCGCCAGCAGCCACGGGACCTCCTACGAGCAGTACTTC
CDR3aa: CASSHGTSYEQYF

j_gene: TRBJ2-3
abundance: -
d_gene: TRBD1
len: 13
v_gene: TRBV29-1
CDR3nt: TGCAGCCCCCGGACAGGGAGCACAGATACGCAGTATTTT
CDR3aa: CSPRTGSTDTQYF

j_gene: TRBJ1-1
abundance: few
d_gene: -
len: 12
v_gene: TRBV29-1
CDR3nt: TGCAGCGTTGATCGCAGGAACACTGAAGCTTTCTTT
CDR3aa: CSVDRRNTEAFF

j_gene: TRBJ2-7
abundance: once
d_gene: TRBD1
len: 14
v_gene: TRBV11-2
CDR3nt: TGTGCCAGCAGCTTCGGACAGGGGATCGACGAGCAGTACTTC
CDR3aa: CASSFGQGIDEQYF

j_gene: TRBJ2-1
abundance: few
d_gene: -
len: 13
v_gene: TRBV29-1
CDR3nt: TGCAGCGTGACATCGACTACCCAAGATGAGCAGTTCTTC
CDR3aa: CSVTSTTQDEQFF